A single T cell receptor beta chain is shown here with its context. This clonotype was observed once. Its antigen is still unknown. There are no base qualities to consult, and no much larger clone falls within one base. The data were obtained in a study of blood T cells in healthy people across ages (dated by TCRdb to 2015 to 2017). Describing the broader study: In model experiments, template switching captured about one uniquely barcoded TCR beta cDNA molecule for every two T cells. Using deep sequencing normalized with unique cDNA molecular identifiers, the study measured how TCR beta repertoire diversity changes with age. The donors were divided into four age groups: young (average around 16 years), middle-aged (under 40), aged (62) and long-lived (about 80). To avoid experimental bias, donors of different ages were spread randomly across the sequencing lanes. Two additional independent replicas of 1 million unique cDNA reads from the same blood draw were analyzed for two donors (one aged 18 to 29 and one aged 80 or older). Study-level results and caveats: Compared with the aged group, more naive CD4+ T cells, fewer expanded clones and increased TCR diversity were shown by the long-lived group, suggesting age selection. As age increased, observed TCR beta diversity per million T cells dropped in a roughly linear way, and a significant reduction was already evident by age 40. Total diversity estimates from one million sequenced T cells were considered lower bounds and underestimates. Conclusive comparison of naive and antigen-experienced compartments was prevented by the profiling of bulk unsorted PBMCs. Because the CMV infection status of the donors was unknown, age-related changes in expanded clonotypes may potentially have been confounded. Observed TCR beta diversity correlated strongly with the percentage of naive T cells measured by flow cytometry.

Library preparation employed 5' RACE. This sample was sequenced with an Illumina HiSeq 2500. A second 7 to 11 cycle PCR used a sample-barcoded 5' primer and a J-beta primer mix. A unique molecular identifier was introduced onto each TCR beta cDNA molecule by a template-switch 5' adaptor carrying 12 random nucleotides. Each sample yielded at least 3 million CDR3-containing paired-end reads. The Mint cDNA synthesis kit, primed by a TRBC-specific oligonucleotide, was used to synthesize first-strand cDNA from all RNA. Following uracil-DNA glycosylase treatment, a first 18-cycle PCR with universal primers M1SS and BC2_uni_R was performed on all cDNA. The source study handled its data this way. For normalization, 1 million high-quality reads, each with a distinct molecular identifier, were randomly selected from each sample. Instead of being binned into consensus sequences, reads that shared molecular identifiers were thrown out. MiTCR, with a Q25 quality threshold and the strictest error-elimination algorithm, was used for CDR3 identification, clonotype clustering and error correction. A nonparametric unseen species model using Euler transformation provided a lower-bound estimate of total TCR beta diversity. In-frame beta chains were kept once TCRdb had trimmed the public reads at Q25 with fastp and called clones with MiXCR. Rows merge per CDR3 protein into single entries with the most common DNA and genes. None of the V and J calls come from the authors' own analysis; TCRdb made them. Within this sample are about 1.8 million distinct CDR3 sequences, with about 49% of them counted one time only. The top ten hold less than 2.5% of the sample.

The 39 donors, aged about 6 to 90 years, were systemically healthy Caucasian individuals from Russia. Each donor gave ten milliliters of peripheral blood, collected into EDTA-treated Vacutainer tubes. PBMCs were isolated by Ficoll-Paque density-gradient centrifugation, with at least 7 million obtained per sample. Total RNA, at least 6 micrograms per sample, was extracted from PBMCs with Trizol reagent. For every donor, an aliquot of PBMCs went through flow cytometry to measure the percentages of naive CD45RAhigh/CD27high T cells. The clonotype comes from a middle-aged woman in good health. Sequenced material: blood.

The CDR3 region: CASSPLPGEEEETQYF. The bases read TGCGCCAGCAGTCCCCTCCCAGGGGAGGAGGAAGAGACCCAGTACTTC. In this chain, TRBV10-1 is recombined with TRBJ2-5; the D call is tentative, TRBD1 or TRBD2, as each matches 6 bases. Based on the germline V gene (reference sequence), the CDR1 and CDR2 sequences are WNHNN and SYGVQD. The CDR3 runs 16 residues from the cysteine to the phenylalanine. The kept DNA is CDR3 alone, 48 bases in frame from the first base. A distance of 19 bases separates the germline ends of V and J, which lose 5 bases and 3 bases respectively.